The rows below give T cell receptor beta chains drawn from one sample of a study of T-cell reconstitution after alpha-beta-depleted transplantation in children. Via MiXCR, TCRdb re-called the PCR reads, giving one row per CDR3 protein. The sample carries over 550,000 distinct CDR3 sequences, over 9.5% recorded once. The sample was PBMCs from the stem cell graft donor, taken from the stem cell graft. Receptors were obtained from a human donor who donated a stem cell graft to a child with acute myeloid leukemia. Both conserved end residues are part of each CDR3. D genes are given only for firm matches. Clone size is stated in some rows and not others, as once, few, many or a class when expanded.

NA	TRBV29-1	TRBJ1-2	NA	TGCAGCGTTGAAGATCGCGGGGGGGAGGATAACTATGGCTACACCTTC	CSVEDRGGEDNYGYTF
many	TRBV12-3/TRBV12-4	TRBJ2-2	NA	TGTGCCACCTCGCTCCCTTCGGGCACCGGGGAGCTGTTTTTT	CATSLPSGTGELFF
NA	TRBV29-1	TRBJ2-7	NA	TGCAGCGTTGAGAAGATACGAGCTTCGCCTTACGAGCAGTACTTC	CSVEKIRASPYEQYF
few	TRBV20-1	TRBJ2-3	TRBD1	TGCAGTGCTAACGGACAGGGGAGGGCAGATACGCAGTATTTT	CSANGQGRADTQYF
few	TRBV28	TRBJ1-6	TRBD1	TGTGCCAGCAGGGGAGGACAGGGGAATTCACCCCTCCACTTT	CASRGGQGNSPLHF
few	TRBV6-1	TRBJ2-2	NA	TGTGCCAGCAGTGCCCGAACTCTGTCCGGGGAGCTGTTTTTT	CASSARTLSGELFF
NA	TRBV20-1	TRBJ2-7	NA	TGCAGTGCTAGAGAGCACAGGATCCCCTCCTACGAGCAGTACTTC	CSAREHRIPSYEQYF
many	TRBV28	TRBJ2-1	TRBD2	TGTGCCAGCACCCCCGGGATAATACTAGCGGGACTTAATGAGCAGTTCTTC	CASTPGIILAGLNEQFF
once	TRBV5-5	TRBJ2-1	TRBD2	TGTGCCAGCAGCTTGAGACTAGCGGACTTTTACAATGAGCAGTTCTTC	CASSLRLADFYNEQFF
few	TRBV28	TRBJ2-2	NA	TGTGCCAGCAGTTTAACTCGGGGGCGGACAACCGGGGAGCTGTTTTTT	CASSLTRGRTTGELFF
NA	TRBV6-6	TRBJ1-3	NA	TGTGCCGCGCGACACCTATCGAGGGACACCATATATTTT	CAARHLSRDTIYF
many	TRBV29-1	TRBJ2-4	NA	TGCAGCGTTTTACCCGACCTAACTAGAAACATTCAGTACTTC	CSVLPDLTRNIQYF
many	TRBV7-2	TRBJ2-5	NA	TGTGCCAGCAGCTTAAAAGGGGGGCGGGAGACCCAGTACTTC	CASSLKGGRETQYF
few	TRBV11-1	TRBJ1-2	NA	TGTGCCAGCAGCCCACAAGCCAACCCCTATATTTTTAGGGGAAGACGTGATGGCTACACCTTC	CASSPQANPYIFRGRRDGYTF
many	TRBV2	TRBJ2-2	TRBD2	TGTGCCAGCAGTGAAGCCGGGGGGACTAGGAGGTCCGGGGAGCTGTTTTTT	CASSEAGGTRRSGELFF
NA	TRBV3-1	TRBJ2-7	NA	TGTGCCAGCATGCAGGGCCACACCTACGAGCAGTACTTC	CASMQGHTYEQYF
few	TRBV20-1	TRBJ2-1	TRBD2	TGCAGTGCTACCGGACTAGCGGGAGTCAATGAGCAGTTCTTC	CSATGLAGVNEQFF
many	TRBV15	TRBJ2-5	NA	TGTGCCACCAGCAGGGGCATAGGACGGGAAGAGACCCAGTACTTC	CATSRGIGREETQYF
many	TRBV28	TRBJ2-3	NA	TGTGCCAGCAGTGTCGGACTACTGTCTAGCACAGATACGCAGTATTTT	CASSVGLLSSTDTQYF
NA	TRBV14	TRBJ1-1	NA	TGTGCCAGCATCCAGAAGCTACCCCGGGTCGAAGCTTTCTTT	CASIQKLPRVEAFF
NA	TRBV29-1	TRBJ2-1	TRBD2	TGCAGCGCGGGACTAGCGGGCCCCAACAATGAGCAGTTCTTC	CSAGLAGPNNEQFF
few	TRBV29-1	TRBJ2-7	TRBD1	TGCAGCGTTGAAGATCTCGGGACAGGGAGCTCCTACGAGCAGTACTTC	CSVEDLGTGSSYEQYF
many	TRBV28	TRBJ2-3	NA	TGTGCCAGCAGCTCCCGCACAGATACGCAGTATTTT	CASSSRTDTQYF
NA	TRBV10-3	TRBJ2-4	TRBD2	TGTGCCATCAGTCCCCGGACTAGCCAAGCCAAAAACATTCAGTACTTC	CAISPRTSQAKNIQYF
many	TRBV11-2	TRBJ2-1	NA	TGTGCCAGCAGCTTAGAAAGCTTTGGGCAGTTCTTC	CASSLESFGQFF
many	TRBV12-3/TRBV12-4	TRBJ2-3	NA	TGTGCCAGCAGTTCCCAACTCCCCGGGACGCAGTATTTT	CASSSQLPGTQYF
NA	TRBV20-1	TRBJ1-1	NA	TGCAGTGCTAGACCCCGGGGGGGGAACACTGAAGCTTTCTTT	CSARPRGGNTEAFF
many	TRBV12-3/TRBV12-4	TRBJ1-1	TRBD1	TGTGCCAGCAGTGCGACAGGGACTGAAGCTTTCTTT	CASSATGTEAFF
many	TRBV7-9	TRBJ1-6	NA	TGTGCCAGCAGCGTTGACAGCCGTAATTCACCCCTCCACTTT	CASSVDSRNSPLHF
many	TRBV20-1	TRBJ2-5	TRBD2	TGCAGTGCTAGCCTGACTAGCGGACAAGAGACCCAGTACTTC	CSASLTSGQETQYF
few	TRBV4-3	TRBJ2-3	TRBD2	TGCGCCAGCAGCCAAGAACTAGCGGGAGAAGATACGCAGTATTTT	CASSQELAGEDTQYF